The 8 T cell receptor beta chains below all came from one sample that was sequenced in a study of blood T cells in healthy people across ages. Using a J-beta primer mix together with a sample-barcoded 5' primer, a second PCR was run for about 6 to 11 cycles. TCRdb ran MiXCR on the 5' RACE reads and lists one entry per CDR3 protein. The sample has approximately 1.5 million distinct CDR3 sequences; approximately 39% are singletons. The sequencing sample was made of blood. The source of these receptors is a woman between 18 and 29 years old in good health.

This clonotype was picked up many times. The chain recombines TRBV29-1 with TRBJ2-3, with D possibly being TRBD2 (6 bases). The CDR3 is made up of 15 amino acids. Germline assignment: CDR1 SQVTM and CDR2 ANQGSEA. Trimming removed 8 bases at V and 2 bases at J, with 20 bases between. The CDR3 DNA sequence: TGCAGCTCCATTACCTGGGGGGATAACACAGATACGCAGTATTTT. Translation: CSSITWGDNTDTQYF.

This clonotype was seen only a few times. The chain has TRBV29-1 and TRBJ2-3, with D possibly matching TRBD2 (6 bases). CDR3 size: 13 residues. V was pared by 4 bases and J by 2 bases, with 10 bases between. The germline V gene has CDR1 SQVTM and CDR2 ANQGSEA. The CDR3 spells CSVAGEYTDTQYF. The DNA of the CDR3 is TGCAGCGTTGCGGGGGAGTACACAGATACGCAGTATTTT.

The chain employs TRBV11-2 and TRBJ2-3, with TRBD2 as a possible D gene (7 bases). CDR3 length: 15 residues. CDR1 is SGHAT, CDR2 FQNNGV, per germline. V lost 4 bases to trimming and J lost 4 bases, with 15 bases between them. The CDR3 is CASSSNPGGADTQYF. CDR3 DNA: TGTGCCAGCAGCTCAAACCCGGGGGGCGCAGATACGCAGTATTTT.

This clonotype was seen only a few times. At one of its ends the junction is not consistent with the germline gene, which may arise from a read error. This chain uses TRBV7-2 with TRBJ2-3, with D unclear. The CDR3 sequence is 13 residues long. CDR1 SGHTA and CDR2 FQGNSA come from the germline V gene. CDR3 nucleotides: TGTGCCAGCAACGCTGGACCGCTGGATAAGCAGTATTTT. Amino acid sequence: CASNAGPLDKQYF.

The J gene is TRBJ2-2, the V gene TRBV20-1; 9 bases line up with TRBD1. From germline, CDR1 is DFQATT and CDR2 SNEGSKA (reference sequence). The CDR3 totals 16 residues. Germline trimming cut 3 bases from V and 7 bases from J; bases unmatched to any gene: 12. The DNA for the CDR3 is TGCAGTGCTAGCCGCGGGACAGGGTTTTTTGGCGGGGAGCTGTTTTTT. This codes for CSASRGTGFFGGELFF.

The chain joins TRBV7-3 to TRBJ1-2; tentative D call: TRBD1 (5 bases). Germline loops: CDR1 SGHTA, CDR2 FQGTGA. Trimming stripped 2 bases from V and 6 bases from J, with 10 bases between. The CDR3 extends over 13 amino acids. CDR3 in DNA: TGTGCCAGCAGCTTAGGGGGGAGTCATGGCTACACCTTC. It yields the protein CASSLGGSHGYTF. The variable domain in full, completed from reference TRBV7-3 and TRBJ1-2, reads GAGVSQTPSNKVTEKGKYVELRCDPISGHTALYWYRQSLGQGPEFLIYFQGTGAADDSGLPNDRFFAVRPEGSVSTLKIQRTERGDSAVYLCASSLGGSHGYTFGSGTRLTVV.

This chain joins TRBV7-2 and TRBJ2-1, with D hard to call. CDR3 length: 13 amino acids. Germline-derived CDR1 and CDR2 are SGHTA and FQGNSA. V gave up 5 bases and J gave up 6 bases, with 11 bases separating them. The CDR3 bases are TGTGCCAGCAGCGGAAGTAAAGGCAATGAGCAGTTCTTC. Amino acids: CASSGSKGNEQFF.

This clonotype was counted between two and nine times. J is TRBJ2-1 and V is TRBV29-1; 8 bases align to TRBD2. V shed 2 bases and J 6 bases; nucleotides not matched to a gene: 3. The CDR3 is made up of 13 amino acids. CDR1 is SQVTM and CDR2 is ANQGSEA in the germline V gene. CDR3 loop: CSVEFGTSNEQFF. Written as DNA, the CDR3 is TGCAGCGTTGAATTCGGGACTAGCAATGAGCAGTTCTTC.